This record covers a single T cell receptor (beta chain). The CDR3 has 15 amino acids. Germline CDR1 MNHNS, CDR2 SASEGT. V lost 6 bases to trimming and J lost 4 bases; unmatched junction nucleotides: 3. This sample is part of a study of human T cells and chemical hapten exposure. The overall study: Affected patients, primarily female, had alopecia areata, totalis or universalis.

Time point specified: patch test 3, about 24 weeks after DPC sensitization. Treatment noted: therapeutic diphenylcyclopropenone sensitization with weekly scalp DPC. Whole blood that had not been fractionated was the source of extracted total RNA. The library put unique molecular identifiers onto individual cDNA molecules. Original methodology: A typical sample had 95,638 TCRs, with roughly 20,000 to 700,000 overall. Each CDR3 protein gets one entry after TCRdb re-called the RACE reads with MiXCR. TCRdb's processing, not the authors' own work, is the source of the V and J calls. Found here are about 90,000 distinct CDR3 sequences, approximately 11% of them singletons; the top ten hold 1% to 1.2%.

The J gene is TRBJ2-3, the V gene TRBV6-1; TRBD2 agrees at 14 bases. This sequence originates from a young woman with alopecia areata. Some clones in this sample may be carry-over from other donors' samples. Source: whole blood, taken in connection with sensitization to the hapten diphenylcyclopropenone (DPC). CDR3 sequence (DNA): TGTGCCAGCAGCTTGACTAGCGGGGGGGCAGATACGCAGTATTTT. Amino acids: CASSLTSGGADTQYF.